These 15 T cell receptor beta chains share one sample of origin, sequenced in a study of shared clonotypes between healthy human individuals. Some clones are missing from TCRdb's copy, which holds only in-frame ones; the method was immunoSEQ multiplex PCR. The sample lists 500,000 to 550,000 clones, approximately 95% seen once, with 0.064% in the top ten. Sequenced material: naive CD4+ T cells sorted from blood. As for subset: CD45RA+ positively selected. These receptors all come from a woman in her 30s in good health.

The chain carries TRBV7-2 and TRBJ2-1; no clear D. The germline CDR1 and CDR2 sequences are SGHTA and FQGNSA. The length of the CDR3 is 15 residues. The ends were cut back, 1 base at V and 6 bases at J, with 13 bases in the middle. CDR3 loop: CASSLDRLISNEQFF. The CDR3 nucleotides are TGTGCCAGCAGCTTAGATCGGTTGATTAGCAATGAGCAGTTCTTC.

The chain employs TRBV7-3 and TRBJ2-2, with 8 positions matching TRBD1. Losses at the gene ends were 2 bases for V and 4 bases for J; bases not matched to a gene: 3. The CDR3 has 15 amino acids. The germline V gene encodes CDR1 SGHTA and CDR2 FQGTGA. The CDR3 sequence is CASSLVGQATGELFF. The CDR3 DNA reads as TGTGCCAGCAGCTTAGTGGGACAGGCCACCGGGGAGCTGTTTTTT.

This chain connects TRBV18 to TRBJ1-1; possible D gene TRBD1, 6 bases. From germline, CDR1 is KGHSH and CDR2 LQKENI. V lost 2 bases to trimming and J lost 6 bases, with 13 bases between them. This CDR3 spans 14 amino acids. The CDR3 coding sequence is TGTGCCAGCTCACCATCACAGGGTTTTGCTGAAGCTTTCTTT. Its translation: CASSPSQGFAEAFF.

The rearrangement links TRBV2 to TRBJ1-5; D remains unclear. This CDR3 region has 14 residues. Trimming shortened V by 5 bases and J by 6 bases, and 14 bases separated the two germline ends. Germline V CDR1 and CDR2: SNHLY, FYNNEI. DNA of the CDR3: TGTGCCAGCAGTCCCAGTGGAGGGTTTCAGCCCCAGCATTTT. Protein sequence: CASSPSGGFQPQHF.

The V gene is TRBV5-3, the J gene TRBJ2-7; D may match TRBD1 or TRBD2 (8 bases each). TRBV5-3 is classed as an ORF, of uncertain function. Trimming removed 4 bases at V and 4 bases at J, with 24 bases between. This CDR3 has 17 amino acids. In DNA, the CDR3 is TGTGCCAGAAGCCTGAGGGACAGGACTAGCCCAAGGTACGAGCAGTACTTC. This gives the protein CARSLRDRTSPRYEQYF.

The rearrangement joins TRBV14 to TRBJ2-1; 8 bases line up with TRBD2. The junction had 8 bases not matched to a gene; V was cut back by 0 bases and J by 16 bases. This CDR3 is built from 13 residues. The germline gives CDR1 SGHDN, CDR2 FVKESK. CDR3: CASSQDFAGGQFF. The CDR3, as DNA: TGTGCCAGCAGCCAAGATTTCGCGGGAGGTCAATTCTTC.

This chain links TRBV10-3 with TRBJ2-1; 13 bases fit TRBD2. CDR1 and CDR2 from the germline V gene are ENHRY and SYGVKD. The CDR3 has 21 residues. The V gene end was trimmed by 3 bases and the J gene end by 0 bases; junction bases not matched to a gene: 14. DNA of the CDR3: TGTGCCATCAGTGAAAATCCGGGACTAGCGGGACCTATAGGCTCCTACAATGAGCAGTTCTTC. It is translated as CAISENPGLAGPIGSYNEQFF.

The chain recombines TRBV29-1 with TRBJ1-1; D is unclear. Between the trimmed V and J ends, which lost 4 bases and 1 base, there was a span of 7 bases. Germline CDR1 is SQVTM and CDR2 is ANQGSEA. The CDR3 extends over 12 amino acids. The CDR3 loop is CSVVGENTEAFF. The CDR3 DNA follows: TGCAGCGTTGTCGGGGAGAACACTGAAGCTTTCTTT. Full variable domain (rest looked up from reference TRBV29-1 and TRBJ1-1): SAVISQKPSRDICQRGTSLTIQCQVDSQVTMMFWYRQQPGQSLTLIATANQGSEATYESGFVIDKFPISRPNLTFSTLTVSNMSPEDSSIYLCSVVGENTEAFFGQGTRLTVV.

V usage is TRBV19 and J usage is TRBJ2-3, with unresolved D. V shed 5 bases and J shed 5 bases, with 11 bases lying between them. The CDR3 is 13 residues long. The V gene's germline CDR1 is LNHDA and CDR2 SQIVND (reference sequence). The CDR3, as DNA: TGTGCCAGTAGTTCAGGACCCAGAGATACGCAGTATTTT. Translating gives CASSSGPRDTQYF.

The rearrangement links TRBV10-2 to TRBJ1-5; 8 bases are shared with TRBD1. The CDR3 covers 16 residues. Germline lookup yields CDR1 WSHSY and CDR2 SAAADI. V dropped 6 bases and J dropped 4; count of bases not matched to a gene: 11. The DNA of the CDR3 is TGCGCCAGCAGCGATGAACAGGGGGTTTGGAATCAGCCCCAGCATTTT. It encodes CASSDEQGVWNQPQHF.

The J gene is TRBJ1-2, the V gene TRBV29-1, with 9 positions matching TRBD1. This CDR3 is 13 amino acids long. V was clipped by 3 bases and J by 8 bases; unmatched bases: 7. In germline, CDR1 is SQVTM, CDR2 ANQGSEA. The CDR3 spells CSVDGQGSRGYTF. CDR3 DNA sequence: TGCAGCGTTGATGGACAGGGGAGCCGGGGCTACACCTTC.

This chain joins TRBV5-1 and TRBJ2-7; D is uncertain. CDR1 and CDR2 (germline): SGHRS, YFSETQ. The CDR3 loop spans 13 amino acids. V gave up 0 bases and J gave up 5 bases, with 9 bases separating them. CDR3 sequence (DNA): TGCGCCAGCAGCTTGGGGGGTATCCACGAGCAGTACTTC. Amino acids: CASSLGGIHEQYF. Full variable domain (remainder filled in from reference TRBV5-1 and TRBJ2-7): KAGVTQTPRYLIKTRGQQVTLSCSPISGHRSVSWYQQTPGQGLQFLFEYFSETQRNKGNFPGRFSGRQFSNSRSEMNVSTLELGDSALYLCASSLGGIHEQYFGPGTRLTVT.

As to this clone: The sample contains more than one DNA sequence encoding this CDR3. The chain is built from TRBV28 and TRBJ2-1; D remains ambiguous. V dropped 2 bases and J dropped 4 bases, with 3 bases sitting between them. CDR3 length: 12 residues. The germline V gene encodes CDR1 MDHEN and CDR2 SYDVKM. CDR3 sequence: CASSLRYNEQFF. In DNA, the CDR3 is TGTGCCAGCAGTTTAAGGTACAATGAGCAGTTCTTC.

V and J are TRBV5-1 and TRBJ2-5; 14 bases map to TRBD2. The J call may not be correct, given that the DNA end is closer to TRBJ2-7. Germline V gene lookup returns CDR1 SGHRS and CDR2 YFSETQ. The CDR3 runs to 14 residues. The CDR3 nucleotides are TGCGCCAGTGGGACTAGCGGGAGTGTGTACGAGCAGTACTTC. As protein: CASGTSGSVYEQYF.

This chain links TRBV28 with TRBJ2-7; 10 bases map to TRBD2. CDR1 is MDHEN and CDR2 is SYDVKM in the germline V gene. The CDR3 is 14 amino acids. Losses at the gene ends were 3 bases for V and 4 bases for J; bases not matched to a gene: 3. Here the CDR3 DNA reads TGTGCCAGCAGTTTCAATAGCGGGAGGTACGAGCAGTACTTC. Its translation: CASSFNSGRYEQYF. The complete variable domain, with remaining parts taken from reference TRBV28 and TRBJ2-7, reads DVKVTQSSRYLVKRTGEKVFLECVQDMDHENMFWYRQDPGLGLRLIYFSYDVKMKEKGDIPEGYSVSREKKERFSLILESASTNQTSMYLCASSFNSGRYEQYFGPGTRLTVT.